Each of the 20 T cell receptor beta chains below was sequenced from the same sample in a study of Ad26.COV2.S vaccination and SARS-CoV-2 variants. Assay: immunoSEQ multiplex PCR; the TCRdb copy retains only in-frame clones and omits some. The sample has roughly 92,000 clones, less than 85% seen once. The material sequenced was peripheral blood, taken after recovery from COVID-19. The receptors were gathered from a human donor who had recovered from COVID-19.

The V call is TRBV6-5, the J call TRBJ2-2, with a possible D match to TRBD1 (6 bases). The CDR3 length is 14 residues. V gave up 8 bases and J gave up 4 bases, with 14 bases separating them. CDR1 and CDR2 (germline): MNHEY, SVGAGI. The CDR3, as DNA: TGTGCCAGCGGCCAACAGGGCGGCACCGGGGAGCTGTTTTTT. Protein: CASGQQGGTGELFF.

Worth noting for this clone: This sample also contains other DNA sequences that code for the same CDR3. The chain combines TRBV6-4 with TRBJ1-5; no definite D call. The CDR3 totals 13 residues. Germline V gene sequence: CDR1 MRHNA, CDR2 SNTAGT. V was trimmed by 3 bases and J by 4 bases, leaving 7 bases between them. The CDR3 coding sequence is TGTGCCAGCAGTGAACAACTGAATCAGCCCCAGCATTTT. This encodes CASSEQLNQPQHF.

The CDR3 DNA follows: TGTGCCACCAGTGATTTTGGCCAGGGAAACGAAAAACTGTTTTTT. It is translated as CATSDFGQGNEKLFF. V is TRBV24-1 and J is TRBJ1-4; D might be TRBD1 (5 bases). Trimming cost V 1 base and J 8 bases, with 13 bases left between them. Germline V lookup: CDR1 KGHDR, CDR2 SFDVKD. The CDR3 extends over 15 amino acids.

The V gene is TRBV28, the J gene TRBJ2-3; the D is unclear. V was cut by 6 bases and J by 1 base, with 17 bases left in between. Per germline, CDR1 MDHEN and CDR2 SYDVKM. The CDR3 covers 16 residues. The CDR3 is CASSSDRRLGTDTQYF. CDR3 DNA sequence: TGTGCCAGCAGCTCCGATCGACGGTTGGGCACAGATACGCAGTATTTT.

The chain has TRBV5-1 and TRBJ2-1; D call uncertain. The V gene's germline CDR1 is SGHRS and CDR2 YFSETQ. The CDR3 extends over 14 amino acids. V was cut by 8 bases and J by 9 bases, with 21 bases left in between. For the CDR3, the DNA is TGCGCCAGGACAAACAAGCGAGTGGAGAGTGAGCAGTTCTTC. This gives the protein CARTNKRVESEQFF.

J is TRBJ1-4 and V is TRBV21-1. TRBV21-1 is a pseudogene locus. The CDR3 loop spans 17 amino acids. The DNA of the CDR3 is TGTGCCAGCAGTAGGAGCGCTTCAAAAAAAGTTAATGAAAAACTGTTTTTT. This translates into CASSRSASKKVNEKLFF.

The V and J genes are TRBV12-5 and TRBJ2-5, with 7 positions matching TRBD2. V shed 2 bases and J 3 bases; nucleotides not matched to a gene: 6. Germline CDR1 and CDR2: LGHNT and FRNRAP. This CDR3 contains 15 residues. The CDR3 loop is CASGLLQRGEETQYF. CDR3 nucleotides: TGTGCTAGTGGTTTGTTACAGCGGGGTGAAGAGACCCAGTACTTC.

V and J are TRBV25-1 and TRBJ2-7, with 7 bases fitting TRBD1. The CDR3 has 14 residues. CDR1 and CDR2 from the germline V gene are MGHDK and SYGVNS. Trimming at V came to 4 bases and at J to 5 bases, leaving 8 bases not matched to a gene. The CDR3 region is CASSGSHRGHEQYF. In DNA form, the CDR3 reads TGTGCCAGCAGTGGTTCGCACAGGGGCCACGAGCAGTACTTC.

V gene TRBV7-8 combines with J gene TRBJ2-1; TRBD2 agrees at 8 bases. The CDR3 extends over 15 amino acids. J gave up 6 bases and V 2 bases, and 6 bases lay outside the gene matches. Germline values: CDR1 SGHVS, CDR2 FQNEAQ. The CDR3 sequence: CASSLSGSSGNEQFF. The CDR3 DNA reads TGTGCCAGCAGCTTAAGCGGGAGTTCAGGCAATGAGCAGTTCTTC.

The chain has TRBV7-9 and TRBJ2-5, with D unresolved. CDR1 and CDR2 (germline): SEHNR, FQNEAQ (reference sequence). V was cut by 1 base and J by 0 bases, with 15 bases left in between. CDR3 length: 17 amino acids. The DNA of the CDR3 is TGTGCCAGCAGCTTAGGTTTAGACCCCCAGTACCAAGAGACCCAGTACTTC. Translating it yields CASSLGLDPQYQETQYF.

V usage is TRBV29-1 and J usage is TRBJ2-3; 9 nucleotides agree with TRBD1. Trimming removed 5 bases from V and 3 bases from J; junction bases left unmatched: 9. Per the germline V gene, CDR1 is SQVTM and CDR2 is ANQGSEA. The CDR3 spans 15 residues. The CDR3 is CSVIRPGQGTDTQYF. In DNA form, the CDR3 reads TGCAGCGTTATAAGACCGGGACAGGGAACAGATACGCAGTATTTT.

The CDR3 spells CASATSGAEQFF. CDR3 bases: TGTGCCAGCGCCACTAGCGGGGCCGAGCAGTTCTTC. The V gene is TRBV18, the J gene TRBJ2-1; 10 bases map to TRBD2. Germline loops: CDR1 KGHSH, CDR2 LQKENI. The junction had 5 bases not matched to a gene; V was cut back by 8 bases and J by 10 bases. The CDR3 runs 12 residues.

The chain combines TRBV14 with TRBJ1-3; D might be TRBD1 (6 bases). In germline, CDR1 is SGHDN, CDR2 FVKESK. The CDR3 contains 14 residues. V lost 3 bases and J lost 4, with 10 bases in between. Here the CDR3 reads CASSQPGHGNTIYF. The CDR3 DNA reads TGTGCCAGCAGCCAGCCGGGACACGGAAACACCATATATTTT.

This clone was counted once. The chain is built from TRBV2 and TRBJ1-2, with D hard to call. Germline CDR1 and CDR2: SNHLY and FYNNEI. V was shortened by 6 bases and J by 1 base, with 9 bases between the two germline ends. This CDR3 spans 13 amino acids. The CDR3 sequence is CASRSQSNYGYTF. DNA of the CDR3: TGTGCCAGCAGATCTCAGAGTAACTATGGCTACACCTTC.

The chain has TRBV19 and TRBJ2-3; 10 nucleotides line up with TRBD2. V lost 5 bases, J lost 0 bases, and 2 bases stayed unmatched. CDR3 size: 15 residues. Germline V gene lookup returns CDR1 LNHDA and CDR2 SQIVND (reference sequence). DNA of the CDR3: TGTGCCAGTAGTCCACTAGCGGGGAGCACAGATACGCAGTATTTT. Translating gives CASSPLAGSTDTQYF. The entire variable domain, with the rest obtained from reference TRBV19 and TRBJ2-3, is as follows: DGGITQSPKYLFRKEGQNVTLSCEQNLNHDAMYWYRQDPGQGLRLIYYSQIVNDFQKGDIAEGYSVSREKKESFPLTVTSAQKNPTAFYLCASSPLAGSTDTQYFGPGTRLTVL.

This chain connects TRBV24-1 to TRBJ2-5; 9 bases agree with TRBD1. The CDR3 is made up of 13 amino acids. V trimming: 5 bases; J trimming: 5 bases; junction bases outside the gene matches: 2. In germline, CDR1 is KGHDR, CDR2 SFDVKD. The CDR3: CATSGTGVETQYF. The CDR3 bases are TGTGCCACCAGTGGGACAGGGGTCGAGACCCAGTACTTC.

This rearrangement joins TRBV10-3 to TRBJ1-2; a possible D gene is TRBD1 (6 bases). The length of the CDR3 is 17 residues. The V end lost 2 bases, the J end lost 4 bases, and 20 bases lay between the germline ends. Germline CDR1 and CDR2: ENHRY and SYGVKD. The DNA of the CDR3 is TGTGCCATCAGTGAGCCGGAGCCCCTGGACAGAAGCTATGGCTACACCTTC. Amino acid sequence: CAISEPEPLDRSYGYTF.

V gene TRBV28 combines with J gene TRBJ2-3; 13 nucleotides line up with TRBD2. CDR3 length: 15 residues. Germline V gene sequence: CDR1 MDHEN, CDR2 SYDVKM. J lost 6 bases, V lost 7 bases, and 7 bases had no gene match. The CDR3 sequence is CASINGLAGVDTQYF. In DNA form, the CDR3 reads TGTGCCAGCATAAATGGACTAGCGGGAGTGGATACGCAGTATTTT. The whole variable domain, filled in from reference TRBV28 and TRBJ2-3, reads DVKVTQSSRYLVKRTGEKVFLECVQDMDHENMFWYRQDPGLGLRLIYFSYDVKMKEKGDIPEGYSVSREKKERFSLILESASTNQTSMYLCASINGLAGVDTQYFGPGTRLTVL.

This clone was recorded once. This chain links TRBV28 with TRBJ2-3; tentatively, D is TRBD1 (5 bases). Germline CDR1 MDHEN, CDR2 SYDVKM. V was cut by 6 bases and J by 1 base, with 14 bases left in between. CDR3 size: 15 residues. CDR3 residues: CASRQLVRGTDTQYF. CDR3 sequence (DNA): TGTGCCAGCAGGCAGCTCGTCAGGGGCACAGATACGCAGTATTTT.

The chain employs TRBV7-6 and TRBJ1-3; TRBD1 matches 10 bases. Germline CDR1 is SGHVS and CDR2 is FNYEAQ. V gave up 2 bases and J gave up 2 bases; unmatched junction bases: 3. This CDR3 has 16 amino acids. The chain's CDR3 is CASSLRTGGAGNTIYF. CDR3 DNA: TGTGCCAGCAGCTTAAGGACAGGGGGGGCTGGAAACACCATATATTTT.